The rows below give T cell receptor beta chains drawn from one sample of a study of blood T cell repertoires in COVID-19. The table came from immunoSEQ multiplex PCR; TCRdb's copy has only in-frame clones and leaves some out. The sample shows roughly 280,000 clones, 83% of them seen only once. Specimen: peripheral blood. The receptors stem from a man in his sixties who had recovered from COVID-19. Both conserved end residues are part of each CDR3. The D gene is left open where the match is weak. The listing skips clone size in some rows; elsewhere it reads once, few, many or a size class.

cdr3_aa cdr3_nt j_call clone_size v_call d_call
CASSLVAGSYGYTF TGTGCCAGCAGTTTAGTGGCTGGGAGCTATGGCTACACCTTC TRBJ1-2 once TRBV28 .
CAWYGQGITEAFF TGTGCCTGGTACGGACAGGGGATCACTGAAGCTTTCTTT TRBJ1-1 . TRBV30 TRBD1
CASSTGLAGVYEQYF TGTGCCAGCAGCACAGGACTAGCGGGAGTCTACGAGCAGTACTTC TRBJ2-7 . TRBV7-9 TRBD2
CASSPRGPLNSGAFF TGTGCCAGCAGTCCCAGGGGACCCCTGAACTCTGGAGCTTTCTTT TRBJ1-1 . TRBV2 .
CAGRKGSIYEQYF TGTGCCGGGAGGAAGGGGTCAATCTACGAGCAGTACTTC TRBJ2-7 . TRBV2 .
CASSATGSSGNTIYF TGTGCCAGCAGCGCTACAGGGAGCTCTGGAAACACCATATATTTT TRBJ1-3 . TRBV7-9 .
CATSDGWTGEVGANVLTF TGTGCCACCAGTGACGGGTGGACAGGGGAGGTTGGGGCCAACGTCCTGACTTTC TRBJ2-6 . TRBV24-1 TRBD1
CASSPRGETQYF TGTGCCAGCAGTCCTAGGGGTGAGACCCAGTACTTC TRBJ2-5 once TRBV3-1/TRBV3-2 .
CATSRDGQVSPLHF TGTGCCACCAGCAGAGACGGTCAGGTATCACCCCTCCACTTT TRBJ1-6 . TRBV15 .
CASSPQRPAPSGNTIYF TGTGCCAGCTCACCACAACGTCCTGCGCCTTCTGGAAACACCATATATTTT TRBJ1-3 . TRBV18 .
CASSSASYEQYF TGTGCCAGCAGTTCAGCGTCGTACGAGCAGTACTTC TRBJ2-7 . TRBV27 .
CASSPGQALTYNEQFF TGTGCCAGCAGCCCCGGACAGGCGCTCACCTACAATGAGCAGTTCTTC TRBJ2-1 . TRBV5-4 TRBD1
CASSFLRQGHGYTF TGTGCCAGCAGCTTTTTGCGACAGGGTCATGGCTACACCTTC TRBJ1-2 . TRBV11-2 TRBD1
CASSYQNQPQHF TGTGCCAGCAGCTACCAAAATCAGCCCCAGCATTTT TRBJ1-5 . TRBV2 .
CASSARQSVNTIYF TGTGCCAGCAGCGCCCGACAGTCTGTCAACACCATATATTTT TRBJ1-3 . TRBV9 .
CASGTKTGGKGNTGELFF TGTGCCAGCGGAACCAAGACAGGGGGCAAGGGGAACACCGGGGAGCTGTTTTTT TRBJ2-2 once TRBV7-9 TRBD1
CASSIASSGRTDTQYF TGTGCCAGTAGTATAGCTTCTAGCGGCCGCACAGATACGCAGTATTTT TRBJ2-3 . TRBV19 TRBD2
CASSLATVTDTQYF TGTGCCAGCAGCTTGGCCACTGTCACAGATACGCAGTATTTT TRBJ2-3 . TRBV5-6 .
CASRFLTGYEQYF TGTGCCAGCAGATTCCTAACAGGGTACGAGCAGTACTTC TRBJ2-7 . TRBV27 .
CASSPRTSGYNEQFF TGTGCCAGCAGCCCCAGGACTAGCGGTTACAATGAGCAGTTCTTC TRBJ2-1 . TRBV11-2 TRBD2
CASSLAGGRKAMNTEAFF TGTGCCAGCAGCTTGGCCGGGGGGCGGAAAGCGATGAACACTGAAGCTTTCTTT TRBJ1-1 . TRBV5-4 .
CASTDRSRLSEQYF TGTGCCAGCACCGACAGGTCTCGACTATCCGAGCAGTACTTC TRBJ2-7 few TRBV2 .
CAWDPGTVGSPLHF TGTGCCTGGGATCCCGGGACAGTGGGTTCACCCCTCCACTTT TRBJ1-6 . TRBV30 TRBD1
CASSFAHGNSPLHF TGTGCCAGCAGTTTCGCACACGGGAATTCACCCCTCCACTTT TRBJ1-6 . TRBV28 .
CASSLGRDRVRDTQYF TGTGCCAGCAGCCTGGGCCGGGACAGGGTCAGAGATACGCAGTATTTT TRBJ2-3 . TRBV5-4 TRBD1
CASSQGSSTDTQYF TGCGCCAGCAGCCAGGGATCTAGCACAGATACGCAGTATTTT TRBJ2-3 . TRBV10-1 .
CASSQDTYEQYF TGTGCCAGCAGCCAAGATACCTACGAGCAGTACTTC TRBJ2-7 . TRBV4-2 .
CASSSQGSTEAFF TGTGCCAGTAGTTCACAGGGAAGCACTGAAGCTTTCTTT TRBJ1-1 . TRBV19 .
CASSGRDSKGEKLFF TGCGCCAGCAGCGGCCGGGACTCCAAAGGAGAAAAACTGTTTTTT TRBJ1-4 . TRBV5-1 .
CASSDRGASEKLFF TGTGCCAGTAGCGACAGGGGCGCGAGTGAAAAACTGTTTTTT TRBJ1-4 once TRBV19 TRBD1
CASSRHGTGYYEQYF TGTGCCAGTAGTAGACACGGGACAGGGTACTACGAGCAGTACTTC TRBJ2-7 . TRBV19 TRBD1
CASSRTVLSYGYTF TGTGCCAGCAGCCGGACAGTTCTCAGCTATGGCTACACCTTC TRBJ1-2 . TRBV7-2 .
CASSRGQGVSANYGYTF TGTGCCAGTAGTCGAGGACAGGGAGTTTCCGCTAACTATGGCTACACCTTC TRBJ1-2 . TRBV19 TRBD1
CASSRTSSGANYNEQFF TGTGCCAGCAGCCGGACCTCTAGCGGGGCTAACTACAATGAGCAGTTCTTC TRBJ2-1 . TRBV7-6 TRBD2